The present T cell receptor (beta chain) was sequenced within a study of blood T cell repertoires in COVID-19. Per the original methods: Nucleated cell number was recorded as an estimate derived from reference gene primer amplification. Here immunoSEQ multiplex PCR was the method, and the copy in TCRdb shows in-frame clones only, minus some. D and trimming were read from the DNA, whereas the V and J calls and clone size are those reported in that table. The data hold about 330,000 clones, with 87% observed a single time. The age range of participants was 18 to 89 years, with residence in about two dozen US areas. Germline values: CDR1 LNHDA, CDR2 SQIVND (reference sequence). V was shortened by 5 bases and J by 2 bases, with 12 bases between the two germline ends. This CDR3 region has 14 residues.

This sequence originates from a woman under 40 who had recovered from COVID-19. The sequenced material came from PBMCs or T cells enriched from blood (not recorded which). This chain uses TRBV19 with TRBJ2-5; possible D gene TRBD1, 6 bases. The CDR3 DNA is TGTGCCAGTAGTCACAGGGTTAGGCAAGAGACCCAGTACTTC. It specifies CASSHRVRQETQYF.